Detailed here is one TCR beta chain. Its antigen is currently not known. No much larger clone exists at a distance of one base, and base qualities are not known. This specimen belongs to a study of OX40 agonist ivuxolimab in advanced cancers. As for the study more broadly: The costimulatory receptor OX40 (CD134) was targeted by ivuxolimab, a fully human IgG2 agonistic monoclonal antibody. Intravenous ivuxolimab was administered to patients every 2 weeks at six dose levels: 0.01, 0.1, 0.3, 1.5, 3 and 10 mg/kg. Of the roughly 54 dose-escalation patients, hepatocellular carcinoma was present in about 20, melanoma in approximately 15, renal cell carcinoma in 9 and head and neck cancer in 9. The dose-escalation cohort was roughly 87% male with a mean age of about 58 years, ranging from roughly 20 to 80. Patients were allowed to have had prior anti-PD-1, anti-PD-L1 or anti-CTLA-4 therapy, and approximately 43% of the dose-escalation patients had previously received checkpoint inhibitors. Partial responses occurred in three dose-escalation patients, of whom one had hepatocellular carcinoma and two had cutaneous melanoma. Peripheral TCRbeta sequencing aimed to test whether ivuxolimab altered TCR sequence diversity and caused clonal T-cell expansion. The paper covers the monotherapy dose-escalation part of the phase I ivuxolimab trial, which included N = 52 patients.

The CDR3 runs 15 amino acids, cysteine and phenylalanine included. Here the CDR3 DNA is all that survives: 45 bases in frame from base 1. The germline V end is reduced by 5 bases and the J end by 7 bases; junction bases left unmatched: 6. CDR1 SGHNT and CDR2 YENEEA are derived from the germline V gene. What the research found in general, with its limitations: Low levels of normalized T-cell clonal expansion were also seen in some nonresponding patients. Partial responders in the 0.1-3.0 mg/kg groups had among the lowest normalized peripheral clonal expansion, especially among CD8+ T cells. The antigen specificity of the peripheral T cells that underwent clonal expansion was not determined. After ivuxolimab, expanded clones were on average more numerous among CD8+ T cells than among CD4+ T cells. At doses from 0.1 to 3.0 mg/kg, clonal expansion was seen in both CD4+ and CD8+ blood T cells between baseline and week 6.

The trial excluded patients who had a history of autoimmune disease or were on systemic immunosuppression. Peripheral blood for TCR sequencing was collected from all dose cohorts at baseline, on cycle 4 day 1, and on cycle 7 day 1. The samples were taken from a phase I, first-in-human, multicenter, open-label dose-escalation trial of ivuxolimab. Adults with locally advanced or metastatic melanoma, renal cell carcinoma, hepatocellular carcinoma or head and neck squamous cell carcinoma were enrolled in the trial. Before TCR sequencing, CD4+ and CD8+ T cells were separately sorted from peripheral blood. To sequence the TCRbeta CDR3 region, genomic DNA was isolated from the sorted cells. TCRbeta CDR3 regions were sequenced using the immunoSEQ Assay. In its TCRdb copy, this immuneACCESS table keeps in-frame sequences only and misses some clones. Where compared with another copy, unresolved V genes explain less than half of these, and the others have no known cause. Within this sample are tens of thousands of clones, with 92% of them counted one time only. The top ten clonotypes cover 13% of the sample.

This receptor was identified in an adult with an advanced solid tumor such as melanoma, head and neck, liver or kidney cancer. The chain joins TRBV11-3 to TRBJ2-1, and 12 bases in between align with TRBD1. Source: CD4+ or CD8+ T cells sorted from blood, taken in a trial of the OX40 agonist ivuxolimab. For the CDR3, the sequence is CASSAGQGARNEQFF. The nucleotide sequence is TGTGCCAGCAGCGCGGGACAGGGGGCGAGAAATGAGCAGTTCTTC.